This is a list of T cell receptor beta chains from one sample in a study of T cells expressing NK-cell markers. Each CDR3 protein gets one entry in TCRdb, which reprocessed the 5' RACE reads and gives no DNA. The sample table sets out approximately 440,000 distinct CDR3 sequences. What was sequenced was blood T cells: a sorted CD56 or NKG2C T cell subset, CD4+ or CD8+ T cells, or bulk PBMC T cells (not recorded which). The receptors originated from a woman between 50 and 59 years old in good health. Each CDR3 is given with its conserved first and last residue.

J gene | V gene | CDR3 protein
TRBJ2-7 | TRBV12-3/TRBV12-4 | CASRSSGRGSYEQYF
TRBJ2-3 | TRBV20-1 | CSAAPGHTQYF
TRBJ1-2 | TRBV25-1 | CASSEWVRDNYGYTF
TRBJ2-1 | TRBV10-2 | CASRDSPARTDEQFF
TRBJ2-1 | TRBV3-1 | CASSQARGSNPYNEQFF
TRBJ2-1 | TRBV6-1 | CASGQGPFNEQFF
TRBJ1-1 | TRBV5-1 | CASSSPGRAFF
TRBJ2-3 | TRBV7-9 | CASSPSSPDTQYF
TRBJ2-2 | TRBV20-1 | CSAREYDGELFF
TRBJ1-1 | TRBV12-3/TRBV12-4 | CASRAYRDNAEAFF
TRBJ1-2 | TRBV12-3/TRBV12-4 | CASSPGGDQLYGYTF
TRBJ2-1 | TRBV25-1 | CASREVPYNNEQFF
TRBJ2-7 | TRBV29-1 | CSVVIGLTPSYEQYF
TRBJ1-4 | TRBV20-1 | CSARVERIATNEKLFF
TRBJ2-7 | TRBV5-1 | CASSHGTSGNPFGEQYF
TRBJ1-1 | TRBV7-9 | CASSLWVQGGTEAFF
TRBJ1-2 | TRBV20-1 | CSARWESRNLANYGYTF
TRBJ2-2 | TRBV10-3 | CAISERNRGRNTGELFF
TRBJ2-5 | TRBV5-1 | CASSVTSGSGETQYF
TRBJ2-2 | TRBV20-1 | CSASSDRGTGELFF
TRBJ2-5 | TRBV5-1 | CASSLGLAEDQETQYF
TRBJ2-2 | TRBV30 | CGGRGEIGELFF
TRBJ1-1 | TRBV20-1 | CSAREEWGNRNTEAFF
TRBJ1-2 | TRBV15 | CATSRAGTANYGYTF
TRBJ2-6 | TRBV14 | CASSLRTGASGANVLTF
TRBJ2-7 | TRBV12-3/TRBV12-4 | CASSYAPGSYEQYF
TRBJ1-1 | TRBV30 | CAWSRQENTEAFF
TRBJ1-1 | TRBV12-3/TRBV12-4 | CASIGQGRRNTEAFF
TRBJ2-3 | TRBV29-1 | CSVGQPDTQYF
TRBJ2-1 | TRBV12-3/TRBV12-4 | CASKGPGLAINEQFF
TRBJ2-2 | TRBV3-1 | CASSNDRAYTGELFF
TRBJ2-2 | TRBV12-5 | CASGVQGATGELFF
TRBJ2-1 | TRBV5-1 | CASSLVFRGGYSYNEQFF
TRBJ2-3 | TRBV12-3/TRBV12-4 | CASSQDRGTDTQYF
TRBJ2-3 | TRBV29-1 | CSVRRDRPGTDTQYF
TRBJ2-1 | TRBV11-2 | CASSSTSGSITYNEQFF
TRBJ2-7 | TRBV12-3/TRBV12-4 | CASSQSSGKSYEQYF